This T cell receptor (beta chain) was recorded in a study of beta chain features in type 1 diabetes. The study, taken as a whole, reports: It was possible that PCR favored shorter templates, equally so in patients and controls. The question left open here concerned HLA type influencing TCRB rearrangement. The study found moderately but significantly shorter TCRB CDR3s in all four CD4+ subsets of Type 1 diabetes patients.

The CDR3 contains 14 residues. J gave up 6 bases and V 2 bases, and 4 bases lay outside the gene matches. Per germline, CDR1 SGDLS and CDR2 YYNGEE. Expressed TCRB transcripts were sequenced, since all the RNA that had been isolated was reverse transcribed. Deep immunoSEQ sequencing covered naive, central memory and regulatory T cell samples. The protocol was immunoSEQ multiplex PCR, while the TCRdb copy is restricted to in-frame clones and leaves out a portion. The profile covers about 340,000 clones, with approximately 13% appearing a single time and around 0.016% taken by the ten largest. Worth noting for this clone: Antigen: not known.

The TCR comes from a woman aged 18-35 years with type 1 diabetes. Material for sequencing was naive CD4+ T cells from blood. The chain employs TRBV9 and TRBJ1-5; 8 bases agree with TRBD1. In DNA, the CDR3 is TGTGCCAGCAGCGTGACAGGGGAGAGTCAGCCCCAGCATTTT. Its translation is CASSVTGESQPQHF.